One and the same sample provided the 17 T cell receptor beta chains below, sequenced in a study of molecular identifiers for immune sequencing clone quantification. One entry per CDR3 protein, called by TCRdb with MiXCR from the PCR reads. This repertoire shows approximately 100,000 distinct CDR3 sequences, roughly a third found once; its top ten account for less than 5.5%. The sequenced sample consisted of naive CD8+ T cells from blood, with Jurkat cell RNA spiked in. The subset here: FACS-sorted CD8+CD4-CCR7+CD45RA+ naive T cells. The receptors come from a human donor in good health. Some libraries in this study had Jurkat cell RNA spiked in.

On this clonotype: The junction departs from the called germline gene at one end, perhaps through a read error. The rearrangement uses TRBV19 and TRBJ1-2; a possible D gene is TRBD1 (5 bases). This CDR3 is built from 15 residues. From germline, CDR1 is LNHDA and CDR2 SQIVND (reference sequence). CDR3 coding DNA: TGTGCCAGTGGTATTGCCACGCGGACACCCTATGGCTACACCTTC. As protein: CASGIATRTPYGYTF.

The sample holds a few counts of this clonotype. The chain combines TRBV13 with TRBJ2-7; D is tentatively TRBD1 or TRBD2 (5 bases each). This CDR3 contains 14 residues. The ends were cut back, 2 bases at V and 0 bases at J, with 8 bases in the middle. CDR1 is PRHDT, CDR2 FYEKMQ, per germline (reference sequence). CDR3: CASSLSGTSYEQYF. In DNA, the CDR3 is TGTGCCAGCAGCTTATCGGGGACCTCCTACGAGCAGTACTTC.

J is TRBJ2-5 and V is TRBV28; D call uncertain. The CDR3 loop spans 11 amino acids. V was shortened by 3 bases and J by 7 bases, with 6 bases between the two germline ends. CDR1 MDHEN and CDR2 SYDVKM come from the germline V gene. The CDR3 here is CASSFWGTQYF. The DNA of the CDR3 is TGTGCCAGCAGTTTTTGGGGGACCCAGTACTTC.

This clonotype has ten or more counts. The chain couples TRBV12-3 or TRBV12-4 to TRBJ1-1, with D possibly TRBD1 on 5 matching bases. The CDR3 runs to 14 residues. V dropped 3 bases and J dropped 0 bases, with 8 bases sitting between them. CDR3 protein: CASSFGGMNTEAFF. CDR3 nucleotide sequence: TGTGCCAGCAGTTTCGGGGGGATGAACACTGAAGCTTTCTTT.

In nucleotides, the CDR3 is TGTGCCACCAGTGATCGCGAGACCCAGTACTTC. Protein: CATSDRETQYF. V usage is TRBV24-1 and J usage is TRBJ2-5; unclear D gene. Germline V gene sequence: CDR1 KGHDR, CDR2 SFDVKD. The CDR3 covers 11 residues. V lost 3 bases, J lost 5 bases, and 3 bases lay in between.

This clonotype has only one observation. One end of the junction is discordant with germline, which a read error may explain. The V call is TRBV4-1, the J call TRBJ1-5, with no clear D. The V gene's germline CDR1 is MGHRA and CDR2 YSYEKL. The CDR3 is 15 residues long. CDR3 nucleotide sequence: TGCGCCTGCAGCCAAGATAGCGGTATTAATCAGCCCCAGCATTTT. Translating it yields CACSQDSGINQPQHF.

This clonotype was seen once. In nucleotides, the CDR3 is TGTGCCAGCCAAGGAGGGGTCGATAACAGGGGGCGGACTGAAGCTTTCTTT. This codes for CASQGGVDNRGRTEAFF. The chain employs TRBV27 and TRBJ1-1; 9 positions match TRBD1. Unmatched junction bases numbered 18, after V lost 8 bases and J lost 5 bases. CDR3 length: 17 residues. From germline, CDR1 is MNHEY and CDR2 SMNVEV (reference sequence).

The chain combines TRBV7-8 with TRBJ2-5; no definite D call. The V gene's germline CDR1 is SGHVS and CDR2 FQNEAQ. Trimming left V 6 bases short and J 3 bases short, with 11 bases between. The CDR3 contains 13 residues. CDR3 sequence (DNA): TGTGCCAGCAGAGGGCCTGTGAAAGAGACCCAGTACTTC. It translates to CASRGPVKETQYF.

This clonotype occurred many times. The V gene is TRBV15, the J gene TRBJ2-3; tentatively, D is TRBD2 (6 bases). The germline V gene encodes CDR1 LNHNV and CDR2 YYDKDF (reference sequence). The CDR3 totals 17 residues. V lost 1 base and J 3 bases, leaving 17 bases between the germline ends. In nucleotides, the CDR3 is TGTGCCACCAGCAGAGTTCACGGGGGAAGTGATACAGATACGCAGTATTTT. Protein product: CATSRVHGGSDTDTQYF.

At least ten counts were recorded for this clonotype. The gene calls are TRBV6-6 and TRBJ1-6; D is unclear. CDR1 and CDR2 from the germline V gene are MNHNY and SVGAGI (reference sequence). This CDR3 comprises 11 residues. V gave up 2 bases and J gave up 7 bases, with 0 bases separating them. CDR3: CASSYNSPLHF. CDR3 bases: TGTGCCAGCAGTTACAATTCACCCCTCCACTTT.

As concerns this clonotype: A clone one base away is much larger, so this may be a read error. The genes are TRBV7-2 and TRBJ2-7; tentatively, D is TRBD2 (6 bases). Trimming shortened V by 5 bases and J by 9 bases, and 20 bases separated the two germline ends. CDR3 length: 14 residues. Germline V gene lookup returns CDR1 SGHTA and CDR2 FQGNSA. The CDR3 nucleotides read TGTGCCAGCAGCCCAGCGGGCCCCTCGGGTGTGCAGTACTTC. This translates into CASSPAGPSGVQYF.

Notes on this clonotype: This could be a read error, since a much larger clone is one nucleotide away. The J gene is TRBJ2-7, the V gene TRBV20-1, with 8 bases lining up with TRBD2. Germline loops: CDR1 DFQATT, CDR2 SNEGSKA (reference sequence). The CDR3 is 14 amino acids. The CDR3 DNA reads TGCAGTGCTAGGGGGACTAGGAGGTCCTACGAGCAGTCCTTC. Translated, it gives CSARGTRRSYEQSF.

The rearrangement joins TRBV27 to TRBJ2-3; 10 bases line up with TRBD2. Germline V gene lookup returns CDR1 MNHEY and CDR2 SMNVEV (reference sequence). V was clipped by 6 bases and J by 2 bases; unmatched bases: 5. This CDR3 region has 15 residues. The CDR3 nucleotides read TGTGCCAGCAGGTGGGGGACTAGCGTCACAGATACGCAGTATTTT. Amino acid sequence: CASRWGTSVTDTQYF.

As for this clonotype: A much larger clonotype is one base distant, so this may be a read error. This chain connects TRBV20-1 to TRBJ2-7; possible D gene TRBD2, 6 bases. Germline CDR1 and CDR2: DFQATT and SNEGSKA (reference sequence). V dropped 3 bases and J dropped 2 bases, with 17 bases sitting between them. The CDR3 is made up of 15 amino acids. As DNA, the CDR3 is TGCAGTGCTAGGGAACTAGCCCAACTCCCCTACGAGCAGTACTTC. It translates to CSARELAQLPYEQYF.

This chain connects TRBV19 to TRBJ2-3; D is undetermined. The V gene lost 3 bases and the J gene lost 7 bases, with 5 bases spanning the gap. The CDR3 is 11 residues long. Per the germline V gene, CDR1 is LNHDA and CDR2 is SQIVND (reference sequence). The CDR3 reads CASSMAYTQYF. The CDR3 bases are TGTGCCAGTAGTATGGCGTATACGCAGTATTTT.

This rearrangement joins TRBV7-9 to TRBJ2-2; D ambiguous. Deletions cut 5 bases from V and 6 bases from J, with 7 bases between. CDR3 size: 12 residues. The germline CDR1 and CDR2 sequences are SEHNR and FQNEAQ (reference sequence). CDR3 in DNA: TGTGCCAGCAGCACACTGGCCGGGGAGCTGTTTTTT. It translates to CASSTLAGELFF.

The J gene is TRBJ1-6, the V gene TRBV6-1; the D is unclear. Trimming took off 3 bases at V and 7 bases at J, with 16 bases between the two ends. Per germline, CDR1 MNHNS and CDR2 SASEGT. The CDR3 loop spans 16 amino acids. The CDR3 DNA sequence: TGTGCCAGCAGTGACCCAGGTCGGGCCGGCAATTCACCCCTCCACTTT. This gives the protein CASSDPGRAGNSPLHF.